Each of the 8 T cell receptor beta chains below was sequenced from the same sample in a study of CD8 T cells in Susac syndrome. Random hexamers served to reverse transcribe roughly 0.45 to 1 ug RNA. TCRdb passed the immunoSEQ multiplex PCR reads through MiXCR, listing each CDR3 protein once. The data show about 190,000 distinct CDR3 sequences, approximately 95% seen once. Sequenced sample: CD4+ T cells from PBMCs. The receptors were sampled from a human donor with Susac syndrome.

This chain links TRBV18 with TRBJ1-1; possibly TRBD1 for D (5 bases). Germline V gene sequence: CDR1 KGHSH, CDR2 LQKENI. The CDR3 consists of 15 residues. V was pared by 2 bases and J by 1 base, with 11 bases between. CDR3 in amino acids: CASSPLDDRNTEAFF. CDR3 nucleotides: TGTGCCAGCTCACCATTGGATGACAGGAACACTGAAGCTTTCTTT.

The J gene is TRBJ1-5, the V gene TRBV5-1; D unclear. Deletions cut 4 bases from V and 3 bases from J, with 14 bases between. The V gene's germline CDR1 is SGHRS and CDR2 YFSETQ. This CDR3 contains 15 residues. The CDR3 sequence: CASSGDGRPNQPQHF. The CDR3 region has the DNA TGCGCCAGCAGCGGGGATGGACGGCCCAATCAGCCCCAGCATTTT.

The chain employs TRBV6-5 and TRBJ1-1, with 7 nucleotides matching TRBD1. After removal of 2 bases from V and 2 bases from J, the junction contained 14 bases not matched to a gene. From germline, CDR1 is MNHEY and CDR2 SVGAGI. CDR3 size: 18 residues. CDR3 region: CASSYRVGLQGLNTEAFF. The CDR3 DNA follows: TGTGCCAGCAGTTACCGGGTCGGCCTACAGGGGCTCAACACTGAAGCTTTCTTT.

The chain has TRBV25-1 and TRBJ1-1, with TRBD1 as a possible D gene (5 bases). The CDR3 is 15 residues long. Germline V CDR1 and CDR2: MGHDK, SYGVNS. V lost 6 bases, J lost 0 bases, and 14 bases lay in between. The CDR3 nucleotides read TGTGCCAGCAGCCCCACGACGGGGCTGAACACTGAAGCTTTCTTT. Translating it yields CASSPTTGLNTEAFF.

The chain carries TRBV6-5 and TRBJ2-6; 7 bases align to TRBD1. Germline CDR1 reads MNHEY; CDR2 reads SVGAGI. J gave up 2 bases and V 11 bases, and 9 bases lay outside the gene matches. The CDR3 spans 15 residues. CDR3 DNA sequence: TGTGCCGTACAGGGGAGTCCGGCTGGGGCCAACGTCCTGACTTTC. It yields the protein CAVQGSPAGANVLTF.

The rearrangement links TRBV4-3 to TRBJ2-1, with 8 bases matching TRBD2. The V gene end was trimmed by 0 bases and the J gene end by 9 bases; junction bases not matched to a gene: 10. Germline loops: CDR1 LGHNA, CDR2 YSLEER. The CDR3 extends over 16 amino acids. The CDR3, as DNA: TGCGCCAGCAGCCAAGATAGGGCGGGGGGTATGCTTGAGCAGTTCTTC. Protein sequence: CASSQDRAGGMLEQFF.

V and J are TRBV7-2 and TRBJ2-5, with D unclear. Germline loops: CDR1 SGHTA, CDR2 FQGNSA. The CDR3 runs to 14 residues. Deletions cut 6 bases from V and 2 bases from J, with 13 bases between. CDR3 amino acids: CASSKSHGQETQYF. CDR3 bases: TGTGCCAGCAGTAAATCCCATGGACAAGAGACCCAGTACTTC.

This chain joins TRBV6-2 or TRBV6-3 and TRBJ1-2; 10 bases agree with TRBD1. Germline CDR1 and CDR2: MNHEY and SVGEGT. The CDR3 is made up of 13 amino acids. V was pared by 11 bases and J by 4 bases, with 7 bases of the junction left unmatched. The chain's CDR3 is CAAGQGEVYGYTF. CDR3 nucleotide sequence: TGTGCCGCAGGACAGGGGGAAGTCTATGGCTACACCTTC.